There are a few counts of the clone carrying this TCR beta chain. Antigen unknown. Germline and junction disagree at one end, which may indicate a read error. These data come from a study of response to subunit inactivated influenza vaccine. Findings and limits, study-wide: T cells newly recruited by each seasonal influenza vaccination are few, the authors suggested.

TCRdb ran MiXCR on the RT-PCR reads and lists one entry per CDR3 protein. The profile covers 650,000 to 800,000 distinct CDR3 sequences, with 11% to 15% appearing a single time and less than 9% taken by the ten largest. This CDR3 contains 13 residues. Germline V CDR1 and CDR2: SGHTA, FQGNSA. The rearrangement links TRBV7-2 to TRBJ1-3; D not certain. This receptor was obtained from a man aged 50 to 60 who received an inactivated influenza vaccine. The sample consisted of PBMCs from blood, taken less than 15 days before vaccination. In DNA form, the CDR3 reads TGTGCCAGCAGCCTAGCCTACGGAAACACCATATATTTT. Protein: CASSLAYGNTIYF.